Listed here are 26 T cell receptor beta chains from one sample, sequenced in a study of identical twins. A single record per CDR3 protein comes from TCRdb applying MiXCR to the 5' RACE reads. The sample carries 690,000 or so distinct CDR3 sequences, 6.1% recorded once. Sequencing used naive T cells sorted from blood. The receptors were gathered from a young man in good health.

This clonotype was observed at least ten times. V and J are TRBV11-2 and TRBJ1-4; a possible D gene is TRBD1 (5 bases). Germline values: CDR1 SGHAT, CDR2 FQNNGV. Trimming took off 5 bases at V and 4 bases at J, with 17 bases between the two ends. This CDR3 spans 16 amino acids. CDR3 sequence (DNA): TGTGCCAGCAGCCCACAACCGGGACGGTTTAATGAAAAACTGTTTTTT. It yields the protein CASSPQPGRFNEKLFF.

Ten or more counts support this clonotype. V and J are TRBV7-6 and TRBJ2-1; 10 nucleotides line up with TRBD1. V gave up 1 base and J gave up 4 bases; unmatched junction bases: 4. This CDR3 contains 16 residues. Germline assignment: CDR1 SGHVS and CDR2 FNYEAQ. The CDR3 nucleotides are TGTGCCAGCAGCTTAGGGGGGACAGGGGATTACAATGAGCAGTTCTTC. Amino acids: CASSLGGTGDYNEQFF.

This clonotype was detected only a few times. The genes are TRBV29-1 and TRBJ2-1; no clear D gene. The germline V gene has CDR1 SQVTM and CDR2 ANQGSEA. This CDR3 has 15 residues. Trimming removed 0 bases at V and 0 bases at J, with 9 bases between. The CDR3 region is CSVEDHLSSYNEQFF. In DNA form, the CDR3 reads TGCAGCGTTGAAGATCACCTAAGCTCCTACAATGAGCAGTTCTTC.

The chain recombines TRBV5-4 with TRBJ2-2; 9 nucleotides match TRBD1. This CDR3 is built from 13 residues. Germline CDR1 reads SGHNT; CDR2 reads YYREEE (reference sequence). The CDR3 DNA sequence: TGTGCAATGGACAGGGGGAACACCGGGGAGCTGTTTTTT. It translates to CAMDRGNTGELFF.

The sample holds many counts of this clonotype. This chain uses TRBV12-3 or TRBV12-4 with TRBJ2-2, with D hard to call. Trimming took 5 bases from V and 4 from J, leaving 8 bases between them. The CDR3 is 13 amino acids. The CDR3 protein is CASSPVLTGELFF. CDR3 DNA sequence: TGTGCCAGCAGTCCTGTTCTCACCGGGGAGCTGTTTTTT.

This chain uses TRBV6-2 or TRBV6-3 with TRBJ1-2, with D possibly TRBD1 on 6 matching bases. Trimming removed 0 bases from V and 3 bases from J, with 17 bases in between. There are 17 residues in the CDR3. The germline V gene encodes CDR1 MNHEY and CDR2 SVGEGT. This chain's CDR3 is CASSYSSRGDSHYGYTF. CDR3 DNA: TGTGCCAGCAGTTACTCGAGCAGGGGTGATTCGCACTATGGCTACACCTTC.

The gene calls are TRBV7-9 and TRBJ2-1, with D possibly matching TRBD2 (6 bases). The germline V gene encodes CDR1 SEHNR and CDR2 FQNEAQ (reference sequence). V was pared by 5 bases and J by 7 bases, with 24 bases between. The CDR3 spans 17 residues. The CDR3 DNA follows: TGTGCCAGCAGCCCACAAGCCTCGGGAGACGGTTCAAATGAGCAGTTCTTC. Its translation is CASSPQASGDGSNEQFF.

At least ten counts were recorded for this clonotype. V gene TRBV6-1 combines with J gene TRBJ2-1; 8 bases align to TRBD2. The CDR3 loop spans 13 amino acids. J was trimmed by 8 bases and V by 7 bases; bases with no gene match: 7. Per the germline V gene, CDR1 is MNHNS and CDR2 is SASEGT. The CDR3 protein is CASKERETYEQFF. As DNA, the CDR3 is TGTGCCAGCAAGGAGCGGGAGACCTATGAGCAGTTCTTC.

This chain links TRBV7-2 with TRBJ2-3; unclear D gene. In germline, CDR1 is SGHTA, CDR2 FQGNSA. This CDR3 has 14 amino acids. V lost 1 base, J lost 6 bases, and 11 bases lay in between. DNA of the CDR3: TGTGCCAGCAGCTTAGGAAGTCATGCCGATACGCAGTATTTT. As protein: CASSLGSHADTQYF.

V usage is TRBV7-2 and J usage is TRBJ1-1; 8 nucleotides align to TRBD1. Germline CDR1 SGHTA, CDR2 FQGNSA. With V trimmed by 6 bases and J by 7 bases, 13 bases remained unmatched. The CDR3 runs to 15 residues. CDR3 sequence: CASRLGSRGLGEAFF. The CDR3 DNA is TGTGCCAGCAGACTTGGGAGCAGGGGGCTTGGTGAAGCTTTCTTT.

The V and J genes are TRBV4-3 and TRBJ2-2; 7 nucleotides line up with TRBD2. The length of the CDR3 is 16 residues. The V gene's germline CDR1 is LGHNA and CDR2 YSLEER. V was pared by 1 base and J by 4 bases, with 6 bases of the junction left unmatched. The CDR3 bases are TGCGCCAGCAGCCAAGGTCAGGGAGGGTCCACCGGGGAGCTGTTTTTT. It translates to CASSQGQGGSTGELFF.

V gene TRBV7-2 combines with J gene TRBJ2-1, with 14 bases fitting TRBD2. The junction had 5 bases not matched to a gene; V was cut back by 5 bases and J by 8 bases. The germline V gene encodes CDR1 SGHTA and CDR2 FQGNSA. The CDR3 totals 15 residues. The CDR3, as DNA: TGTGCCAGCAGCGCCGGGACTAGCGGGAGTTATGAGCAGTTCTTC. It specifies CASSAGTSGSYEQFF.

This clonotype was seen only a few times. This chain links TRBV28 with TRBJ1-6; 7 bases map to TRBD1. The germline V gene encodes CDR1 MDHEN and CDR2 SYDVKM. The junction had 6 bases not matched to a gene; V was cut back by 2 bases and J by 5 bases. CDR3 length equals 16 residues. In nucleotides, the CDR3 is TGTGCCAGCAGTTTAAGACAGGGCCCCCATAATTCACCCCTCCACTTT. This codes for CASSLRQGPHNSPLHF.

The V call is TRBV11-2, the J call TRBJ2-1; the match to TRBD2 covers 11 bases. Germline V gives CDR1 SGHAT, CDR2 FQNNGV. The CDR3 runs 18 residues. V gave up 4 bases and J gave up 0 bases; unmatched junction bases: 8. The CDR3 coding sequence is TGTGCCAGCAGCTCATCGACTAGCGGGGCGGGCTCCTACAATGAGCAGTTCTTC. Translated, it gives CASSSSTSGAGSYNEQFF.

V gene TRBV5-1 combines with J gene TRBJ2-7; 8 positions agree with TRBD1. This CDR3 is 17 amino acids long. After removal of 4 bases from V and 5 bases from J, the junction contained 17 bases not matched to a gene. Germline lookup yields CDR1 SGHRS and CDR2 YFSETQ. CDR3 in amino acids: CASSLTGRTGRSDEQYF. The CDR3 nucleotides are TGCGCCAGCAGCCTGACGGGGAGGACAGGGCGATCAGACGAGCAGTACTTC. The entire variable domain, with the rest obtained from reference TRBV5-1 and TRBJ2-7, is as follows: KAGVTQTPRYLIKTRGQQVTLSCSPISGHRSVSWYQQTPGQGLQFLFEYFSETQRNKGNFPGRFSGRQFSNSRSEMNVSTLELGDSALYLCASSLTGRTGRSDEQYFGPGTRLTVT.

J is TRBJ2-3 and V is TRBV28; D is unresolved. Trimming pared 5 bases from V and 7 bases from J, leaving 13 bases between. Germline loops: CDR1 MDHEN, CDR2 SYDVKM. The CDR3 loop spans 13 amino acids. In DNA, the CDR3 is TGTGCCAGCAGTCCCCCGTCCGTCCATACGCAGTATTTT. This sequence encodes CASSPPSVHTQYF. The variable domain in full, with the rest retrieved from reference TRBV28 and TRBJ2-3, is DVKVTQSSRYLVKRTGEKVFLECVQDMDHENMFWYRQDPGLGLRLIYFSYDVKMKEKGDIPEGYSVSREKKERFSLILESASTNQTSMYLCASSPPSVHTQYFGPGTRLTVL.

Regarding this clonotype: The CDR3 end shows no conserved phenylalanine or tryptophan, and so a read error is likely. The chain employs TRBV4-3 and TRBJ1-2; 9 nucleotides match TRBD1. V lost 3 bases and J lost 4; bases outside the gene matches: 3. Per germline, CDR1 LGHNA and CDR2 YSLEER. This CDR3 has 14 residues. In DNA form, the CDR3 reads TGCGCCAGCAGCCAGGGGACAGGGACCTATGGCTACACCTAC. This sequence encodes CASSQGTGTYGYTY.

This clonotype was picked up many times. In DNA, the CDR3 is TGTGCCAGCAGACTGGCCGGTTCTCCTAGCACAGATACGCAGTATTTT. This gives the protein CASRLAGSPSTDTQYF. The rearrangement joins TRBV12-3 or TRBV12-4 to TRBJ2-3; D remains unclear. V dropped 6 bases and J dropped 0 bases, with 16 bases sitting between them. The CDR3 is 16 residues long.

In this sample, this clonotype turned up a few times. This chain connects TRBV4-2 to TRBJ2-2, with 7 bases identical to TRBD1. This CDR3 comprises 17 residues. Trimming cost V 8 bases and J 1 base; bases outside gene matches: 13. Germline loops: CDR1 LGHNA, CDR2 YNFKEQ. The CDR3 spells CASRPPKQGLNTGELFF. The CDR3 DNA reads as TGTGCCAGCCGACCGCCCAAACAGGGGTTGAACACCGGGGAGCTGTTTTTT.

The chain has TRBV7-6 and TRBJ2-1; weak D call: TRBD2 (5 bases). This CDR3 is built from 13 residues. Germline V CDR1 and CDR2: SGHVS, FNYEAQ. The V and J ends lost 2 bases and 8 bases respectively, with 10 bases between them. This CDR3 is CASSLWSRDEQFF. The CDR3, as DNA: TGTGCCAGCAGCTTATGGTCGAGGGATGAGCAGTTCTTC.

This clonotype has a count of ten or more. This chain links TRBV20-1 with TRBJ2-1; TRBD2 matches 9 bases. Germline V gene lookup returns CDR1 DFQATT and CDR2 SNEGSKA (reference sequence). Trimming removed 0 bases from V and 2 bases from J; junction bases left unmatched: 14. The CDR3 is made up of 19 amino acids. The CDR3 here is CSARDLWAVAGEPYNEQFF. DNA for the CDR3: TGCAGTGCTAGAGACTTATGGGCCGTAGCGGGAGAACCCTACAATGAGCAGTTCTTC.

The chain recombines TRBV12-5 with TRBJ2-1; D is undetermined. V was shortened by 6 bases and J by 11 bases, with 17 bases between the two germline ends. Germline CDR1 is LGHNT and CDR2 is FRNRAP. This CDR3 has 13 amino acids. CDR3 coding DNA: TGTGCTAGTGGCCCTGAGATGGCGAATAAGCAGTTCTTC. As protein: CASGPEMANKQFF. Together with reference TRBV12-5 and TRBJ2-1, the CDR3 gives the full variable domain: DARVTQTPRHKVTEMGQEVTMRCQPILGHNTVFWYRQTMMQGLELLAYFRNRAPLDDSGMPKDRFSAEMPDATLATLKIQPSEPRDSAVYFCASGPEMANKQFFGPGTRLTVL.

This clonotype was seen at least ten times. The chain combines TRBV3-1 with TRBJ2-3; TRBD2 agrees at 8 bases. The V and J ends lost 1 base and 5 bases, in that order; junction bases with no gene match: 8. Germline CDR1 is LGHDT and CDR2 is YNNKEL (reference sequence). The CDR3 spans 16 residues. The CDR3 sequence is CASSQGVGLAGDTQYF. CDR3 nucleotide sequence: TGTGCCAGCAGCCAAGGAGTTGGGCTAGCGGGAGATACGCAGTATTTT.

This clonotype turned up a few times. The gene calls are TRBV5-1 and TRBJ2-3, with D perhaps TRBD2 (6 bases). The CDR3 has 15 residues. Between the trimmed V and J ends, which lost 4 bases and 1 base, there was a span of 13 bases. Germline V gene data show CDR1 as SGHRS and CDR2 as YFSETQ. CDR3 nucleotides: TGCGCCAGCAGCACCTCCGGGACTGGCACAGATACGCAGTATTTT. Its translation is CASSTSGTGTDTQYF.

The chain carries TRBV15 and TRBJ2-5; D is undetermined. From germline, CDR1 is LNHNV and CDR2 YYDKDF (reference sequence). V lost 5 bases, J lost 4 bases, and 11 bases lay in between. CDR3 length equals 13 residues. The CDR3 region has the DNA TGTGCCACCAGCTCCGCGGAATCAGAGACCCAGTACTTC. This gives the protein CATSSAESETQYF.

The table lists this clonotype with many counts. The chain couples TRBV24-1 to TRBJ2-1; 9 positions match TRBD1. Germline assignment: CDR1 KGHDR and CDR2 SFDVKD. This CDR3 is built from 15 residues. With 4 bases clipped from V and 3 bases from J, the junction kept 3 bases outside the gene matches. DNA for the CDR3: TGTGCCACCAGTGACCGGGACAGGGTCTACAATGAGCAGTTCTTC. Its translation: CATSDRDRVYNEQFF.